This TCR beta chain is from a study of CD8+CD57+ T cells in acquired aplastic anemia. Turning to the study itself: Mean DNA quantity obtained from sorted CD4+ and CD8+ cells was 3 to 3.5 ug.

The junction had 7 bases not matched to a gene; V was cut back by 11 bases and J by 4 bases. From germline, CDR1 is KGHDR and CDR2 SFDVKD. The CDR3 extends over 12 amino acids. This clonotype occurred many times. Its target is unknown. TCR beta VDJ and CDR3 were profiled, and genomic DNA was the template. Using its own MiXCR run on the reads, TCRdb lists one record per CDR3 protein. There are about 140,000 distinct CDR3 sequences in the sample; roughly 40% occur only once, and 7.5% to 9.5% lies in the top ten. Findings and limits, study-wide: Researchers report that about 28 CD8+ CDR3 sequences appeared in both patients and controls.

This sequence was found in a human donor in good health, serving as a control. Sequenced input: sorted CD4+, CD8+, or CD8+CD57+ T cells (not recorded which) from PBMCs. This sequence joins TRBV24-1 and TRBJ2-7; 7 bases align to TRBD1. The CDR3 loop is CAMEQGEYEQYF. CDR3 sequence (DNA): TGTGCCATGGAGCAGGGGGAATACGAGCAGTACTTC.